This entry features one T cell receptor (beta chain) sequence. The data stem from a study of response to subunit inactivated influenza vaccine. MiXCR, applied by TCRdb to the RT-PCR reads, yields one record per CDR3 protein. The sample carries some 540,000 distinct CDR3 sequences, less than 25% recorded once. This sample was also put to use in a study of T cells expressing NK-cell markers. That study adds: The authors made TCR beta cDNA libraries by 5'RACE template switching. This switching added a universal primer site and UMIs. CD3+CD56+NKG2C+, CD3+CD56+NKG2C- and CD3+CD56-NKG2C+ T cells, once sorted, supplied the TCR beta repertoires. HCMV seropositivity marked most of the eight sequenced donors; one was seronegative. A range of about 1.0-7.0% of CD8+ T cells consisted of dominant NKG2C+ clonotypes in about six donors.

This clonotype originated in a man aged 50-60 years who received an inactivated influenza vaccine. This material consisted of CD4+ T cells sorted from PBMCs, taken 11 to 12 days after vaccination.

CDR3 nucleotides: TGTGCCAGCAGCCAAGATAACGTACTCCTCCCCGAGGAGCTGTTTTTT. This translates into CASSQDNVLLPEELFF. V is TRBV3-1 and J is TRBJ2-2; D is uncertain. Trimming cost V 0 bases and J 10 bases, with 18 bases left between them. Germline V gene data show CDR1 as LGHDT and CDR2 as YNNKEL (reference sequence). The CDR3 sequence is 16 residues long.